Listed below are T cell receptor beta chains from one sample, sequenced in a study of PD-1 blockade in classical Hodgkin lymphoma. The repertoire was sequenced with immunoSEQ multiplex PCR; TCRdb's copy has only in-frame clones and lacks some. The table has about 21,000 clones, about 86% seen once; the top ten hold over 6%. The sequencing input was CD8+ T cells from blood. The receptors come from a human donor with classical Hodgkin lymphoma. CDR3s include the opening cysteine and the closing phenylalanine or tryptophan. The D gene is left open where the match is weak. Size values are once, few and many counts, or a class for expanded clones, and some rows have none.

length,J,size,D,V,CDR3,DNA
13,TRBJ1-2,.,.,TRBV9,CASSPGQSYGYTF,TGTGCCAGCAGTCCCGGACAGAGCTATGGCTACACCTTC
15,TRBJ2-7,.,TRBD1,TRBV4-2,CASSFGTELFYEQYF,TGTGCCAGCAGCTTTGGGACAGAATTATTTTACGAGCAGTACTTC
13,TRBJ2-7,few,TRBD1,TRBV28,CASGQGEGYEQYF,TGTGCCAGCGGACAGGGGGAAGGCTACGAGCAGTACTTC
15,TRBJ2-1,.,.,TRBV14,CASRVRGESYNEQFF,TGTGCCAGCAGGGTTCGGGGAGAATCCTACAATGAGCAGTTCTTC
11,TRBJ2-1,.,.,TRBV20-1,CSARFPREQFF,TGCAGTGCTAGATTTCCCAGAGAGCAGTTCTTC
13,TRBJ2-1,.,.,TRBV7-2,CASRPALDNEQFF,TGTGCCAGCAGGCCCGCCCTTGATAATGAGCAGTTCTTC
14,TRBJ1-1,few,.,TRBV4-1,CASSYRTGNTEAFF,TGCGCCAGCAGCTACCGGACGGGGAACACTGAAGCTTTCTTT
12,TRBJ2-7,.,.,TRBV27,CASRGQAYEQYF,TGTGCCAGCCGTGGCCAGGCCTACGAGCAGTACTTC
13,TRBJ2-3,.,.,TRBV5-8,CASSSRGTDTQYF,TGTGCCAGCAGCAGCAGGGGCACAGATACGCAGTATTTT
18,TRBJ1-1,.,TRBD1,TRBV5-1,CASSLGRQGAISATEAFF,TGCGCCAGCAGCCTAGGTAGACAGGGGGCAATAAGTGCCACTGAAGCTTTCTTT
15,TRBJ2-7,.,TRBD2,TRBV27,CASSLTSGSAYEQYF,TGTGCCAGCAGTCTTACTAGCGGGAGTGCCTACGAGCAGTACTTC
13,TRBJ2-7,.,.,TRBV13,CASSDGSNYEQYF,TGTGCCAGCAGCGACGGGTCGAACTACGAGCAGTACTTC
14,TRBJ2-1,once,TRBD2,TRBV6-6,CASSLAGSYNEQFF,TGTGCCAGCTCTTTAGCGGGTTCCTACAATGAGCAGTTCTTC
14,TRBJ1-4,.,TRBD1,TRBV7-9,CASRSTGGDEKLFF,TGTGCCAGCAGATCCACAGGGGGCGATGAAAAACTGTTTTTT
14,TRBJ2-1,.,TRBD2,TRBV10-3,CAIKSGWEGPEKFF,TGTGCCATCAAGTCTGGGTGGGAGGGTCCTGAGAAGTTCTTC
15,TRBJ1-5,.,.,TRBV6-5,CASSGQKISNQPQHF,TGTGCCAGCAGCGGACAGAAAATTAGCAATCAGCCCCAGCATTTT
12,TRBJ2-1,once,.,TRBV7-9,CASSDSYNEQFF,TGTGCCAGCAGCGACAGTTACAATGAGCAGTTCTTC
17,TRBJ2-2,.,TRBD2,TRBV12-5,CASGLVLQRGGSGELFF,TGTGCTAGTGGTTTGGTACTCCAGCGGGGGGGTTCCGGGGAGCTGTTTTTT
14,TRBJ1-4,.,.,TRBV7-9,CASSLGGTNEKLFF,TGTGCCAGCAGCTTAGGGGGGACTAATGAAAAACTGTTTTTT
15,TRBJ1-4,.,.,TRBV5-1,CASSSGGGSEEKLFF,TGCGCCAGCAGCTCCGGCGGGGGCTCGGAAGAAAAACTGTTTTTT
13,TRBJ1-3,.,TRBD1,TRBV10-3,CATHRGPEDTIYF,TGTGCCACCCACAGGGGGCCGGAGGACACCATATATTTT
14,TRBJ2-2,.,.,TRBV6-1,CASSDFRYTGELFF,TGTGCCAGCAGTGATTTCCGCTACACCGGGGAGCTGTTTTTT
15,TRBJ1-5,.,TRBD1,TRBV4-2,CASSQEAGGSQPQHF,TGTGCCAGCAGCCAAGAGGCAGGGGGCAGCCAGCCCCAGCATTTT
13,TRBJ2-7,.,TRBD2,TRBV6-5,CASSYGTSYEQYF,TGTGCCAGCAGTTATGGGACTAGCTACGAGCAGTACTTC
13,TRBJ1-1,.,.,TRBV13,CASRTYRPTEAFF,TGTGCCAGCAGGACCTATAGACCCACTGAAGCTTTCTTT
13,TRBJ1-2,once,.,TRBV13,CASSRAQLYGYTF,TGTGCCAGCAGCAGGGCACAGCTCTATGGCTACACCTTC
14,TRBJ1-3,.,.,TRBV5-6,CASSLGAGGNTIYF,TGTGCCAGCAGCTTGGGAGCGGGGGGAAACACCATATATTTT
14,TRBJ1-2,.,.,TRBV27,CASSLGRGNYGYTF,TGTGCCAGCAGTTTGGGGAGGGGAAACTATGGCTACACCTTC
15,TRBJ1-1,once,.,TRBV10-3,CAISESLGGLAEAFF,TGTGCCATCAGTGAGTCCTTAGGGGGGTTGGCTGAAGCTTTCTTT
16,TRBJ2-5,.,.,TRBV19,CASSIDWVSKWETQYF,TGTGCCAGTAGTATAGATTGGGTTTCCAAGTGGGAGACCCAGTACTTC
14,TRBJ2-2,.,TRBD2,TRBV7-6,CASSPGGGRGELFF,TGTGCCAGCAGCCCCGGCGGGGGGCGCGGGGAGCTGTTTTTT
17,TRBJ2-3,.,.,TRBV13,CASSLGQGGPNTDTQYF,TGTGCCAGCAGCTTAGGCCAGGGGGGGCCCAACACAGATACGCAGTATTTT
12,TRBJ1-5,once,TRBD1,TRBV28,CAIATGNQPQHF,TGTGCCATAGCGACAGGGAATCAGCCCCAGCATTTT
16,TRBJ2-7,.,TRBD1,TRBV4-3,CASSQESGQGSYEQYF,TGCGCCAGCAGCCAAGAATCGGGACAGGGCTCCTACGAGCAGTACTTC
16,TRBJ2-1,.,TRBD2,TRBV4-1,CASSHYGTSGSNEQFF,TGCGCCAGCAGCCATTACGGGACTAGCGGGAGCAATGAGCAGTTCTTC
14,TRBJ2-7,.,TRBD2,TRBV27,CASSLLAGGWEQYF,TGTGCCAGCAGTTTACTCGCCGGGGGGTGGGAGCAGTACTTC
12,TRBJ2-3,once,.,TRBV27,CASRNLGDTQYF,TGTGCCAGCCGGAACCTAGGGGATACGCAGTATTTT
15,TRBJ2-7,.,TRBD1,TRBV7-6,CASSSTGTASYEQYF,TGTGCCAGCAGCTCAACAGGGACAGCCTCCTACGAGCAGTACTTC
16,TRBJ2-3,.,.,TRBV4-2,CASSQEGQHGTDTQYF,TGTGCCAGCAGCCAAGAGGGCCAACATGGCACAGATACGCAGTATTTT
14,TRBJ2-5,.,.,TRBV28,CASSPRGGGETQYF,TGTGCCAGCAGCCCTAGAGGGGGGGGAGAGACCCAGTACTTC
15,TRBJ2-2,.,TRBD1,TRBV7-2,CASSSRTGNTGELFF,TGTGCCAGCAGCTCTCGGACAGGCAACACCGGGGAGCTGTTTTTT
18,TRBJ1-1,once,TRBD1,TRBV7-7,CASSLILDFQGEATEAFF,TGTGCCAGCAGCTTAATTTTAGATTTTCAGGGGGAGGCCACTGAAGCTTTCTTT
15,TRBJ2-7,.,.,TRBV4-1,CASSQEEVSVYEQYF,TGCGCCAGCAGCCAAGAAGAAGTGAGCGTCTACGAGCAGTACTTC
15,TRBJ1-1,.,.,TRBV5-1,CASSLFNGQQPEAFF,TGCGCCAGCAGCTTATTTAACGGACAGCAACCAGAGGCTTTCTTT
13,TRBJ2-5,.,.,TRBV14,CASSQELWETQYF,TGTGCCAGCAGCCAAGAACTCTGGGAGACCCAGTACTTC
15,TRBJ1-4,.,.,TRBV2,CASSGGTGHNEKLFF,TGTGCCAGCAGTGGGGGGACCGGTCATAATGAAAAACTGTTTTTT
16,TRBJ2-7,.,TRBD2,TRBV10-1,CASSESASGRFYEQYF,TGCGCCAGCAGTGAGTCTGCTAGCGGCCGTTTCTACGAGCAGTACTTC
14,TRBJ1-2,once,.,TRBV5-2,CASNRVRKTYGYTF,TGTGCCAGCAATCGAGTACGAAAGACCTATGGCTACACCTTC
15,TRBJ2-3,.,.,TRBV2,CASSEARGWEDTQYF,TGTGCCAGCAGTGAAGCGCGGGGCTGGGAAGATACGCAGTATTTT
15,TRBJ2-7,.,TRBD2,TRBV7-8,CASSLVAGEDYEQYF,TGTGCCAGCAGCTTAGTGGCGGGAGAGGACTACGAGCAGTACTTC
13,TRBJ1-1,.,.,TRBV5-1,CASSSGGQTEAFF,TGCGCCAGCAGCTCCGGAGGACAGACTGAAGCTTTCTTT
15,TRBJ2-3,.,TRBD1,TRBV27,CASSPRDRVGDTQYF,TGTGCCAGCAGTCCCCGGGACAGGGTAGGGGATACGCAGTATTTT
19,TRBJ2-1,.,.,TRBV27,CASSLSLPTTGTSYNEQFF,TGTGCCAGCAGTTTATCCCTACCTACGACAGGTACTTCCTACAATGAGCAGTTCTTC
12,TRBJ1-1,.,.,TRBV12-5,CASANGNTEAFF,TGTGCTAGTGCTAACGGGAACACTGAAGCTTTCTTT
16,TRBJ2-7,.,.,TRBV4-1,CASSQGPASSSGEQYF,TGCGCCAGCAGCCAAGGACCCGCGAGTTCGTCGGGCGAGCAGTACTTC